This TCR beta chain comes out of a study of blood T cell repertoires in COVID-19. In the original processing: Nucleated cell counts were estimated from reference gene primer amplification. The method was immunoSEQ multiplex PCR; TCRdb's version includes in-frame clones alone and lacks a portion of them. D and trimming come from the DNA, and the V and J calls and clone size come from that table. The sample holds some 100,000 clones, 70% to 90% seen once. The trim removed 3 bases at V and 7 bases at J, leaving 9 bases unmatched. The CDR3 has 15 amino acids. Germline V gene sequence: CDR1 SGHDT, CDR2 YYEEEE.

J is TRBJ1-2 and V is TRBV5-6; 10 bases are shared with TRBD1. This TCR was sampled from a woman in her 70s with acute or convalescent COVID-19. The specimen was peripheral blood. CDR3 amino acids: CASSSSDRGFLGYTF. The CDR3 DNA follows: TGTGCCAGCAGCTCATCGGACAGGGGGTTTCTTGGCTACACCTTC.